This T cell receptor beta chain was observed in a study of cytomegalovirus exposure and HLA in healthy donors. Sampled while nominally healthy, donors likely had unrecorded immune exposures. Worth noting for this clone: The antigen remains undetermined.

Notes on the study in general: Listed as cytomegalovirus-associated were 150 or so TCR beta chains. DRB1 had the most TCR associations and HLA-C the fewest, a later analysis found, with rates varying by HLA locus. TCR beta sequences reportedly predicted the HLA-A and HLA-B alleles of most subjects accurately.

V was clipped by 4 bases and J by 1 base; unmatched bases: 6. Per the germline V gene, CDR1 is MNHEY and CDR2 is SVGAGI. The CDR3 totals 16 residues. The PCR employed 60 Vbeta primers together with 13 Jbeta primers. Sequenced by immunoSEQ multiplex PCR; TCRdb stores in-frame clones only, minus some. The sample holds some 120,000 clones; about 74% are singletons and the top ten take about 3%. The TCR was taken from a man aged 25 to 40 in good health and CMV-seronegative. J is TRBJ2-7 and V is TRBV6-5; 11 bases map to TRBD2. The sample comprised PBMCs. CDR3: CASSFETSGDSYEQYF. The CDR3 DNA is TGTGCCAGCAGTTTTGAGACTAGCGGGGATTCCTACGAGCAGTACTTC.